The next 10 T cell receptor beta chains were all read from a single sample in a study of beta chain features in type 1 diabetes (dated by TCRdb to 2017 to 2018). Study-wide findings and limitations: Type 1 diabetes patients showed a moderate but significant shortening of TCRB CDR3 length in all four CD4+ subsets.

These receptors have no known antigen. Libraries were prepared through the immunoSEQ multiplex PCR assay. The entire amount of isolated RNA was reverse transcribed using the High Capacity cDNA Reverse Transcription Kit, so the sequenced TCRB transcripts were expressed ones. TCRdb carries this immuneACCESS record with in-frame sequences only. Its versions omit some clonotypes, under half of them owing to an unresolved V gene in the studies checked, with the rest unexplained. The sample data list under 300,000 clones, and around 22% of these were observed just once. About 0.011% of the sample is held by the ten biggest clonotypes. What was sequenced was naive CD4+ T cells from blood. The cell subset or site label of this sample denotes: true naive CD4+ T cells. The receptor set was obtained from a woman in her 30s with type 1 diabetes.

J is TRBJ2-5 and V is TRBV30; 7 bases fit TRBD2. The CDR3 length is 13 residues. The ends lost 2 bases at V and 3 bases at J; junction bases unmatched: 3. Per germline, CDR1 GTSNPN and CDR2 SVGIG (reference sequence). CDR3 residues: CAWSRDYKETQYF. The CDR3 DNA sequence: TGTGCCTGGAGTCGGGACTACAAAGAGACCCAGTACTTC.

This sequence joins TRBV11-2 and TRBJ2-7; TRBD1 aligns across 7 bases. The J segment lost 1 base and the V segment lost 2 bases, leaving 2 bases of the junction unmatched. The CDR3 consists of 14 residues. Germline CDR1 reads SGHAT; CDR2 reads FQNNGV. The CDR3, as DNA: TGTGCCAGCAGCTTATCGGGACAGTCCTACGAGCAGTACTTC. Encoded protein: CASSLSGQSYEQYF.

This clone occurred a few times. The rearrangement uses TRBV30 and TRBJ2-1; no definite D call. CDR1 and CDR2 (germline): GTSNPN, SVGIG (reference sequence). Trimming left V 2 bases short and J 6 bases short, with 5 bases between. This CDR3 is built from 11 residues. The CDR3 nucleotides are TGTGCCTGGAGTAAAGCCAATGAGCAGTTCTTC. Protein sequence: CAWSKANEQFF.

This clone was observed a handful of times. The V call is TRBV19, the J call TRBJ2-5, with 12 bases aligning to TRBD2. The J segment lost 5 bases and the V segment lost 5 bases, leaving 6 bases of the junction unmatched. Germline values: CDR1 LNHDA, CDR2 SQIVND (reference sequence). CDR3 length equals 15 residues. CDR3 protein: CASSETSGSKETQYF. The CDR3 coding sequence is TGTGCCAGTAGTGAGACTAGCGGGAGTAAGGAGACCCAGTACTTC.

The V gene is TRBV25-1, the J gene TRBJ1-1, with D tentatively TRBD1 (5 bases). The V end was cut by 3 bases, the J end by 4 bases, with 12 bases between. The CDR3 covers 14 residues. Germline lookup yields CDR1 MGHDK and CDR2 SYGVNS. For the CDR3, the DNA is TGTGCCAGCAGTGATGTCCAGGGTGGCACTGAAGCTTTCTTT. The encoded protein is CASSDVQGGTEAFF.

The chain employs TRBV7-2 and TRBJ2-2, with 9 bases that match TRBD2. V lost 6 bases to trimming and J lost 7 bases; unmatched junction nucleotides: 12. CDR1 and CDR2 (germline): SGHTA, FQGNSA. The CDR3 contains 16 residues. The CDR3 here is CASRLSGTSSVGELFF. DNA for the CDR3: TGTGCCAGCAGGCTCTCCGGGACTAGCTCTGTCGGGGAGCTGTTTTTT.

This clone was seen a handful of times. The chain recombines TRBV7-3 with TRBJ2-1; 10 bases map to TRBD1. Germline lookup yields CDR1 SGHTA and CDR2 FQGTGA. The CDR3 runs 12 residues. Trimming removed 5 bases from V and 12 bases from J; junction bases left unmatched: 4. The CDR3 here is CASSATGGGQFF. Written as DNA, the CDR3 is TGTGCCAGCAGCGCGACAGGGGGCGGGCAGTTCTTC. The variable domain in full, with the rest retrieved from reference TRBV7-3 and TRBJ2-1, is GAGVSQTPSNKVTEKGKYVELRCDPISGHTALYWYRQSLGQGPEFLIYFQGTGAADDSGLPNDRFFAVRPEGSVSTLKIQRTERGDSAVYLCASSATGGGQFFGPGTRLTVL.

The rearrangement uses TRBV6-5 and TRBJ1-1; weak D call: TRBD1 (5 bases). The CDR3 is made up of 16 amino acids. Germline V lookup: CDR1 MNHEY, CDR2 SVGAGI. The V gene lost 0 bases and the J gene lost 6 bases, with 17 bases spanning the gap. The CDR3 sequence is CASSYSKWQGYPEAFF. The CDR3 coding sequence is TGTGCCAGCAGTTACTCGAAATGGCAGGGTTACCCTGAAGCTTTCTTT.

Only a few counts were recorded for this clone. The rearrangement links TRBV15 to TRBJ1-1; D unclear. This CDR3 is built from 14 residues. Trimming pared 4 bases from V and 5 bases from J, leaving 14 bases between. The V gene's germline CDR1 is LNHNV and CDR2 YYDKDF (reference sequence). CDR3: CATSIRGDGTEAFF. The CDR3 bases are TGTGCCACCAGCATCCGAGGAGATGGAACTGAAGCTTTCTTT.

The rearrangement links TRBV29-1 to TRBJ2-2; D is possibly TRBD2 (6 bases). V dropped 6 bases and J dropped 4 bases, with 12 bases sitting between them. CDR1 and CDR2 from the germline V gene are SQVTM and ANQGSEA. The CDR3 has 13 residues. The CDR3 reads CSVGRGSTGELFF. CDR3 coding DNA: TGCAGCGTCGGGCGGGGTAGCACCGGGGAGCTGTTTTTT.